The entry that follows covers one T cell receptor (beta chain) sequence. This clonotype was counted ten times or more. The clone's antigen remains unknown. Base qualities are not provided; no much larger clone lies one nucleotide away. This specimen comes from a study of T cells in Graves' hyperthyroidism and ophthalmopathy (dated by TCRdb to between 2018 and 2021). In terms of the full investigation: Peripheral blood was collected at initial diagnosis, before any treatment. To identify distinguishing TCR V-J signatures, a discovery cohort of about 95 patients was used, comprising 43 with Graves' ophthalmopathy and around 60 with stable Graves' hyperthyroidism. Prospective prediction of ophthalmopathy was tested in an independent validation cohort consisting of some 20 hyperthyroidism patients and around 16 patients who later progressed to ophthalmopathy. The 95 to 100 discovery patients were divided at random into training and test sets in a 7:3 ratio. In addition, the study compared T-cell repertoires in thyroid tissue and in blood from several Graves' hyperthyroidism patients. After blood sampling, hyperthyroidism patients were treated with methimazole at a starting dose of 30 mg daily, and ophthalmopathy patients were treated with high-dose intravenous methylprednisolone. TCR Vbeta CDR3 sequencing of fewer than 150 peripheral blood samples (fewer than 45 ophthalmopathy, about 80 hyperthyroidism and around 17 progressor patients) is reported in the paper. On the study overall, not on this receptor specifically: During validation, the model predicted progression to ophthalmopathy a median of about 6.5 months ahead of onset, with more than 55% sensitivity and more than 72% specificity. In cross-validation, a model built on a 13 V-J signature told ophthalmopathy apart from stable hyperthyroidism with under 90% sensitivity and approximately 84% specificity, and in testing the same model reached 80%/75%. No statistical method was used to fix the sample size in advance, and group allocation was not hidden from the investigators. Most expanded thyroid clonotypes (frequency above 0.001) were also found in blood, which suggests that blood repertoires may mirror thyroid immune responses.

Ophthalmopathy patients had moderately to severely active disease, Clinical Activity Score of at least 3, NOSPECS grade of at least 4, and duration under 3 months. Patients with uncontrolled infections, other autoimmune diseases, pregnancy or lactation were excluded. Clinical symptoms, serum thyroxine and TRAb, thyroid ultrasound, and orbital computed tomography formed the basis for the diagnoses. PBMCs were isolated from about 9.2 ml of fresh peripheral blood by Ficoll-Paque density gradient centrifugation. Total RNA was extracted with Trizol reagent, and quality was checked on an Agilent 2100 Bioanalyzer. The TCR beta CDR3 regions were amplified from RNA transcripts. For the first round of RT-PCR on the TCR CDR3, the HTBI primer set was used together with the Qiagen OneStep RT-PCR kit. Libraries were constructed in a second round of multiplex PCR, after which size selection and purification were performed. Paired-end sequencing of the libraries was performed with 100 bp reads on an Illumina HiSeq2000. The original methods were these. SOAPnuke was used to process the raw data, throwing out any read that contained adapters or uncalled bases, had a mean Phred below 15, or lacked an exact constant-primer or identifier match. High-quality paired reads were merged using COPE v1.2.5, and each unique nucleotide sequence was defined as a clonotype. MiTCR v1.1 was used to align clonotypes to the IMGT TRBV, TRBD and TRBJ reference segments. Analysis was restricted to V-J combinations with a frequency above 0.0001, which covered over 98% of repertoires. A TCS score was defined as the ratio of F50 (clonal expansion) to E x V (chaos), with BLOSUM62-based TCRdist applied between CDR3 peptides within each V-J. Welch's t-statistics and random forest reduced around 510 V-J features to some 14, which were used in a naive Bayes classifier (R e1071). Thyroid-blood repertoire similarity was quantified with the Morisita-Horn index. Using fastp trimming at Q25 and MiXCR clonotype assembly, TCRdb reanalyzed the public sequencing data and kept in-frame beta chains. Entries are consolidated by CDR3 protein sequence, retaining the most common genes and DNA. The V and J calls here are based on TCRdb, not the publication. Recorded for this sample are hundreds of thousands of distinct CDR3 sequences; 14% to 15% of them occurred a single time. The ten largest clonotypes hold 3.5% to 4.5% of the sample.

The source of this sequence is a woman aged 35 to 49 with Graves' ophthalmopathy. Sequenced material: blood.

In nucleotides, the sequence is TGTGCCAGCAGCCAATGGCAATCCAACACAGATACGCAGTATTTT. The translation is CASSQWQSNTDTQYF. The chain is assembled from TRBV14 and TRBJ2-3; the D gene assignment is ambiguous. Based on the germline V gene, the CDR1 and CDR2 sequences are SGHDN and FVKESK. Taken from cysteine to phenylalanine, the CDR3 has 15 residues. Kept here is only the CDR3 DNA, which spans 45 bases and is read in frame from base 1. V and J are truncated by 2 bases and 2 bases respectively, leaving an intervening sequence of 11 bases. Here the CDR3 is joined to the reference TRBV14 and TRBJ2-3 genes, and the full variable domain is: EAGVTQFPSHSVIEKGQTVTLRCDPISGHDNLYWYRRVMGKEIKFLLHFVKESKQDESGMPNNRFLAERTGGTYSTLKVQPAELEDSGVYFCASSQWQSNTDTQYFGPGTRLTVL.